A selection of T cell receptor beta chains follows, all from one sample in a study of graft-versus-host responses after intestinal transplantation. These TCRs are of unknown antigen specificity. Using immunoSEQ multiplex PCR, the repertoire was profiled, and TCRdb retains in-frame clones only, with some absent. The table has some 97,000 clones, approximately 84% seen once. Sequencing was performed on unstimulated CD4+ T cells sorted from spleen or lymph node cells, taken before transplant. All receptors derive from a human donor who was the organ donor for an intestinal transplant. CDR3s include the opening cysteine and the closing phenylalanine or tryptophan. Fields, in order: J gene, V gene, D gene, CDR3 length, clone size, CDR3 protein, CDR3 DNA. D genes are given only for firm matches. Clone size is stated in some rows and not others, as once, few, many or a class when expanded.

>TRBJ1-1|TRBV6-5|NA|15|NA
CASSSTAQLGYEAFF
TGTGCCAGCAGTTCAACGGCACAATTGGGATATGAAGCTTTCTTT
>TRBJ1-5|TRBV5-1|NA|15|NA
CASSLGDTSNQPQHF
TGCGCCAGCAGCTTGGGGGACACAAGTAATCAGCCCCAGCATTTT
>TRBJ2-7|TRBV21-1|NA|14|NA
CASSRGRGGYEQYF
TGTGCCAGCAGCAGGGGAAGGGGTGGGTACGAGCAGTACTTC
>TRBJ2-5|TRBV5-1|NA|12|NA
CASSFGQETQYF
TGCGCCAGCAGCTTTGGCCAAGAGACCCAGTACTTC
>TRBJ1-6|TRBV10-3|NA|13|NA
CAISGGLNSPLHF
TGTGCCATCAGTGGGGGGCTTAATTCACCCCTCCACTTC
>TRBJ1-6|TRBV10-3|TRBD1|15|few
CAISEGEQGNSPLHF
TGTGCCATCAGTGAGGGGGAACAGGGGAACTCACCCCTCCACTTT
>TRBJ2-5|TRBV28|TRBD2|14|NA
CASSLASGVGTQYF
TGTGCCAGCAGTTTGGCTAGCGGCGTTGGGACCCAGTACTTC
>TRBJ1-4|TRBV7-4|NA|12|NA
CASSFGGEKLFF
TGTGCCAGCAGCTTTGGGGGTGAAAAACTGTTTTTT
>TRBJ1-2|TRBV7-2|NA|13|once
CASSRGQAYGYTF
TGTGCCAGCAGTCGCGGTCAAGCCTATGGCTACACCTTC
>TRBJ2-7|TRBV4-2|NA|16|NA
CASSHMGSIPSYEQYF
TGTGCCAGCAGCCATATGGGGTCTATCCCTTCCTACGAGCAGTACTTC
>TRBJ1-2|TRBV15|NA|15|NA
CATSWGGGYRDGYTF
TGTGCCACCAGCTGGGGGGGCGGATATCGGGATGGCTACACCTTC
>TRBJ1-6|TRBV29-1|TRBD1|13|NA
CSVGTGPNSPLHF
TGCAGCGTTGGGACAGGGCCCAATTCACCCCTCCACTTT
>TRBJ1-5|TRBV9|NA|14|NA
CASSEGVTRGPQHF
TGTGCCAGCAGCGAGGGGGTAACCCGAGGGCCCCAGCATTTT
>TRBJ2-7|TRBV28|NA|15|NA
CASSLGGRSSYEQYF
TGTGCCAGCAGTTTAGGTGGCAGGAGCTCCTACGAGCAGTACTTC
>TRBJ1-1|TRBV19|NA|13|NA
CATSGSRNTEAFF
TGTGCCACCTCAGGGTCCCGGAACACTGAAGCTTTCTTT
>TRBJ1-6|TRBV6-1|NA|14|once
CASIEEPWNSPLHF
TGTGCCAGCATCGAGGAGCCGTGGAATTCACCCCTCCACTTT
>TRBJ1-1|TRBV30|NA|13|NA
CAGRRGPNTEAFF
TGTGCCGGGCGCCGCGGTCCGAACACTGAAGCTTTCTTT
>TRBJ2-1|TRBV2|NA|11|NA
CASSKRWEQFF
TGTGCCAGCAGTAAAAGGTGGGAGCAGTTCTTC
>TRBJ1-5|TRBV10-2|NA|14|NA
CASSTDSRNQPQHF
TGCGCCAGCAGCACAGACAGTCGCAATCAGCCCCAGCATTTT
>TRBJ1-3|TRBV25-1|NA|13|NA
CASTGLSTDTIYF
TGTGCCAGCACAGGGTTGAGCACAGACACCATATATTTT
>TRBJ2-7|TRBV28|NA|15|NA
CASSLHTGLGYEQYF
TGTGCCAGCAGCCTTCATACAGGTTTAGGATACGAGCAGTACTTC
>TRBJ1-4|TRBV15|NA|20|NA
CATSRDLPGAIGRANEKLFF
TGTGCCACCAGCAGAGATCTACCGGGGGCGATAGGTAGAGCTAATGAAAAACTGTTTTTT
>TRBJ2-7|TRBV10-3|TRBD1|15|NA
CAISELEGGGYEQYF
TGTGCCATCAGTGAATTAGAAGGGGGCGGTTACGAGCAGTACTTC
>TRBJ1-4|TRBV28|NA|14|few
CASSPGGANEKLFF
TGTGCCAGCAGCCCCGGAGGTGCTAATGAAAAACTGTTTTTT
>TRBJ2-2|TRBV25-1|NA|16|NA
CASSGSTTSNTGELFF
TGTGCCAGCAGTGGATCTACGACATCGAACACCGGGGAGCTGTTTTTT
>TRBJ1-5|TRBV18|NA|14|NA
CASSPGLSNQPQHF
TGTGCCAGCTCACCGGGACTCAGCAATCAGCCCCAGCATTTT
>TRBJ2-7|TRBV9|TRBD2|15|NA
CASSLQAGGQGEQYF
TGTGCCAGCAGCCTCCAAGCGGGGGGGCAGGGCGAGCAGTACTTC
>TRBJ1-5|TRBV7-2|NA|14|NA
CASSLIISNQPQHF
TGTGCCAGCAGCCTGATTATTAGCAATCAGCCCCAGCATTTT
>TRBJ1-5|TRBV30|NA|12|NA
CAFKTGAQPQHF
TGTGCCTTCAAGACGGGGGCTCAGCCCCAGCATTTT
>TRBJ1-5|TRBV10-3|TRBD1|14|NA
CATRTGYSNQPQHF
TGTGCCACCCGGACAGGTTATAGCAATCAGCCCCAGCATTTT
>TRBJ1-2|TRBV6-5|TRBD1|15|NA
CASSYRGTGNYGYTF
TGTGCCAGCAGTTATCGCGGGACAGGGAACTATGGCTACACCTTC
>TRBJ1-1|TRBV9|TRBD1|15|NA
CASSVTGGINTEAFF
TGTGCCAGCAGCGTTACAGGGGGCATTAACACTGAAGCTTTCTTT
>TRBJ2-1|TRBV6-1|NA|16|NA
CASSEALLGLYNEQFF
TGTGCCAGCAGTGAAGCGCTTCTAGGGCTGTACAATGAGCAGTTCTTC
>TRBJ1-2|TRBV28|NA|15|NA
CASSDRVGLNYGYTF
TGTGCCAGCAGTGATAGGGTGGGCCTTAACTATGGCTACACCTTC
>TRBJ2-1|TRBV7-2|TRBD2|15|NA
CASSQVGGVGDEQFF
TGTGCCAGCAGCCAGGTGGGGGGGGTCGGGGATGAGCAGTTCTTC
>TRBJ2-2|TRBV5-4|NA|16|NA
CASSLEAQGKTGELFF
TGTGCCAGCAGCTTGGAAGCACAGGGAAAGACCGGGGAGCTGTTTTTT
>TRBJ1-3|TRBV4-1|NA|19|NA
CASSQGALYSGKSGNTIYF
TGCGCCAGCAGCCAAGGGGCGCTTTATTCAGGGAAGTCTGGAAACACCATATATTTT
>TRBJ1-4|TRBV9|NA|17|NA
CASSARLGGGTNEKLFF
TGTGCCAGCAGCGCCCGCCTTGGGGGGGGCACTAATGAAAAACTGTTTTTT
>TRBJ2-7|TRBV30|TRBD1|13|NA
CAWTFDRGYEQYF
TGTGCCTGGACTTTCGACAGGGGCTACGAGCAGTACTTC
>TRBJ1-2|TRBV4-1|NA|15|NA
CASRNGPKGDYGYTF
TGCGCCAGCAGAAACGGGCCTAAGGGGGACTATGGCTACACCTTC
>TRBJ1-4|TRBV5-6|NA|17|NA
CASSLGHTRNSGEKLFF
TGTGCCAGCAGCTTGGGTCACACCCGCAATTCGGGTGAAAAACTGTTTTTT
>TRBJ2-7|TRBV10-3|TRBD2|17|NA
CAISAGLAGVFAYEQYF
TGTGCCATCAGCGCAGGACTAGCGGGGGTCTTTGCCTACGAGCAGTACTTC
>TRBJ2-7|TRBV29-1|TRBD2|14|NA
CSAGGGGRSYEQYF
TGCAGCGCCGGCGGGGGGGGGCGATCCTACGAGCAGTACTTC
>TRBJ2-2|TRBV6-1|TRBD1|16|NA
CASSEPWGQGPGELFF
TGTGCCAGCAGTGAACCCTGGGGACAGGGCCCCGGGGAGCTGTTTTTT
>TRBJ2-1|TRBV27|TRBD2|16|NA
CASADPRGGLPLGQFF
TGTGCCAGCGCGGACCCGCGGGGGGGCCTCCCCCTAGGTCAGTTCTTC
>TRBJ2-4|TRBV6-4|TRBD1|17|NA
CASSDSRRGQGIDIQYF
TGTGCCAGCAGTGACTCGAGAAGGGGACAGGGTATAGACATTCAGTACTTC
>TRBJ1-2|TRBV4-1|NA|21|once
CASSQEVTRGSRGRANYGYTF
TGCGCCAGCAGCCAAGAGGTCACAAGGGGTTCCCGCGGCAGGGCTAACTATGGCTACACCTTC
>TRBJ1-5|TRBV7-2|NA|15|NA
CASSLDPITNQPQHF
TGTGCCAGCAGCCTGGACCCCATAACCAATCAGCCCCAGCATTTT
>TRBJ2-7|TRBV6-5|TRBD2|16|NA
CASSYLSGLAFHEQYF
TGTGCCAGCAGTTACCTTTCGGGACTAGCTTTCCACGAGCAGTACTTC
>TRBJ1-2|TRBV28|TRBD1|13|many
CASSLTGEYGYTF
TGTGCCAGCAGTTTGACAGGGGAGTATGGCTACACCTTC
>TRBJ1-3|TRBV2|TRBD1|16|NA
CASSFLTGTTGNTIYF
TGTGCCAGCAGTTTTTTGACAGGGACTACTGGAAACACCATATATTTT
>TRBJ1-2|TRBV29-1|TRBD1|12|NA
CSVVQGAYGYTF
TGCAGCGTTGTGCAGGGGGCGTATGGCTACACCTTC